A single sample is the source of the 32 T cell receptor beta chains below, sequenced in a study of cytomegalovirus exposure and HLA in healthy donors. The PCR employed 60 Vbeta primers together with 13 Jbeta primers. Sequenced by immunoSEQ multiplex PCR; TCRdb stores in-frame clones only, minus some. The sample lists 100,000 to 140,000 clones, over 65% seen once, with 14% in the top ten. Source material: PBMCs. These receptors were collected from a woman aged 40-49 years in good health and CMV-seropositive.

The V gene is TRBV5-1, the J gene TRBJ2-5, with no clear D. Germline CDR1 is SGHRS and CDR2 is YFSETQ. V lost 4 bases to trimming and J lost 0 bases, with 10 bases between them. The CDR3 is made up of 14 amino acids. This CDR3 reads CASSQSTNQETQYF. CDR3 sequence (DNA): TGCGCCAGCAGCCAATCGACAAACCAAGAGACCCAGTACTTC.

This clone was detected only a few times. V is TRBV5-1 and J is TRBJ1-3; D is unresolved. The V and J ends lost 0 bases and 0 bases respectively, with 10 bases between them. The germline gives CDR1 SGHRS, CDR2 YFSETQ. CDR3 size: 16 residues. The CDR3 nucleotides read TGCGCCAGCAGCTTGGCCGAGGTATACTCTGGAAACACCATATATTTT. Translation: CASSLAEVYSGNTIYF. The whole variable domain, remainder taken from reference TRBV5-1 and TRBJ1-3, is KAGVTQTPRYLIKTRGQQVTLSCSPISGHRSVSWYQQTPGQGLQFLFEYFSETQRNKGNFPGRFSGRQFSNSRSEMNVSTLELGDSALYLCASSLAEVYSGNTIYFGEGSWLTVV.

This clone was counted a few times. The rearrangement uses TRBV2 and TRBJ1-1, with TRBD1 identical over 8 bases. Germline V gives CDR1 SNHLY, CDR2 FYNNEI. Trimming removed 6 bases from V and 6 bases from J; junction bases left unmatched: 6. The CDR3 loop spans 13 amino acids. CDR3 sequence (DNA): TGTGCCAGCAGCCGACAGGGGTCGGCTGAAGCTTTCTTT. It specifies CASSRQGSAEAFF.

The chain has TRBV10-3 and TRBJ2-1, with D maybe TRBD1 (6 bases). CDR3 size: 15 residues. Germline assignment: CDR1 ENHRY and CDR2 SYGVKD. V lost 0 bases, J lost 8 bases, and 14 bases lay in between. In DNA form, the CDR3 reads TGTGCCATCAGTGAGTCGTCACAGGGTAACGATGAGCAGTTCTTC. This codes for CAISESSQGNDEQFF.

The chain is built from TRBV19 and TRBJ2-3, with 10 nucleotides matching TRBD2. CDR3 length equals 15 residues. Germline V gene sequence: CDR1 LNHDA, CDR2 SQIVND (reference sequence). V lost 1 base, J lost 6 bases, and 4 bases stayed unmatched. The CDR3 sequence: CASSIVLAGADTQYF. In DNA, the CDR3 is TGTGCCAGTAGTATAGTGCTAGCGGGGGCCGATACGCAGTATTTT.

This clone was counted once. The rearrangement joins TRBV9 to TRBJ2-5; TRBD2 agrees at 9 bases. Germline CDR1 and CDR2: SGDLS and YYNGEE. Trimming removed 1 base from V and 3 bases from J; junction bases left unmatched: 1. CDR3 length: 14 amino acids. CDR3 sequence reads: CASSVSGGKETQYF. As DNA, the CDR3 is TGTGCCAGCAGCGTAAGCGGGGGGAAAGAGACCCAGTACTTC.

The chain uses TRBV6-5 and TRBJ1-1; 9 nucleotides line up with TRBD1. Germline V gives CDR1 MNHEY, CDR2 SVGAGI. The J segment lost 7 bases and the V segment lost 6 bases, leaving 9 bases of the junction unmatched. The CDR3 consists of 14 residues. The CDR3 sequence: CASRRRDRAFEAFF. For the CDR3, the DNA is TGTGCCAGCAGGCGCCGGGACAGGGCCTTTGAAGCTTTCTTT.

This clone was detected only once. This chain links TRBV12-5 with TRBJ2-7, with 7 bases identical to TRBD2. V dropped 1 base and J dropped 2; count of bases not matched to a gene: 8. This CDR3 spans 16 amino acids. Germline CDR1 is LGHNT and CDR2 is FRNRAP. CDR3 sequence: CASGLGGVGRAYEQYF. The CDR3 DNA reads TGTGCTAGTGGTTTGGGGGGAGTTGGGAGGGCCTACGAGCAGTACTTC.

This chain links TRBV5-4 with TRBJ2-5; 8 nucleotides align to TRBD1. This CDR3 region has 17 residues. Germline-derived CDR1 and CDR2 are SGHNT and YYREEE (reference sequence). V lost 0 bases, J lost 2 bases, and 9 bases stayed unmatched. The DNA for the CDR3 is TGTGCCAGCAGCTTGGGGGGGACAGGCCGTGCTCAAGAGACCCAGTACTTC. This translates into CASSLGGTGRAQETQYF. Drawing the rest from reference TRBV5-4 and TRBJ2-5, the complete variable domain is ETGVTQSPTHLIKTRGQQVTLRCSSQSGHNTVSWYQQALGQGPQFIFQYYREEENGRGNFPPRFSGLQFPNYSSELNVNALELDDSALYLCASSLGGTGRAQETQYFGPGTRLLVL.

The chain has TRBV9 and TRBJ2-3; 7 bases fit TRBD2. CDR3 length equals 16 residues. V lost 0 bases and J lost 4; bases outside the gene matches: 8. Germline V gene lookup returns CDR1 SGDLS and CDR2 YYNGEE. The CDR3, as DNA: TGTGCCAGCAGCGTAGAGCCTAGCGGTGGGGCAGATACGCAGTATTTT. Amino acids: CASSVEPSGGADTQYF.

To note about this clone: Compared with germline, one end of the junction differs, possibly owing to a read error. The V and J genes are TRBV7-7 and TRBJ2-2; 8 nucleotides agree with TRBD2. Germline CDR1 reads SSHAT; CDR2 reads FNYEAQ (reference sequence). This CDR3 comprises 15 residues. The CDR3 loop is CASSIGREGTGELFF. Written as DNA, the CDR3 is TGTGCTAGCAGCATCGGACGGGAGGGCACCGGGGAGCTGTTTTTT. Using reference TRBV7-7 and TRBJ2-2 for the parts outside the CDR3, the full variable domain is GAGVSQSPRYKVTKRGQDVTLRCDPISSHATLYWYQQALGQGPEFLTYFNYEAQPDKSGLPSDRFSAERPEGSISTLTIQRTEQRDSAMYRCASSIGREGTGELFFGEGSRLTVL.

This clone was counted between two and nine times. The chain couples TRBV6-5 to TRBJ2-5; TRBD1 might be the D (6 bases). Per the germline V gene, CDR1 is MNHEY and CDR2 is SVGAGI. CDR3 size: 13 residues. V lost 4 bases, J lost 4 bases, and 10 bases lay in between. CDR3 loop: CASSFAGVETQYF. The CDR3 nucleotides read TGTGCCAGCAGTTTCGCAGGGGTAGAGACCCAGTACTTC.

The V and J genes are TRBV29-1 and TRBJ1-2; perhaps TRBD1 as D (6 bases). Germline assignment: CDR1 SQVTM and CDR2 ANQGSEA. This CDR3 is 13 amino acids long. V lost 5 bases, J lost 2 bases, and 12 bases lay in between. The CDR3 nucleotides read TGCAGCGTTTCAGGGGTCTCCAACTATGGCTACACCTTC. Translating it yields CSVSGVSNYGYTF.

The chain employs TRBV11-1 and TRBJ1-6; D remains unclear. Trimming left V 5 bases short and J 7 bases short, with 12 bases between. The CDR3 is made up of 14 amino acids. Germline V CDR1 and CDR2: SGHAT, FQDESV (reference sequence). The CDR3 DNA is TGTGCCAGCAGCCCACTAACGAAAAATTCACCCCTCCACTTT. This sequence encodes CASSPLTKNSPLHF. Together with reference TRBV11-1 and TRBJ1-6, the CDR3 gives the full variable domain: EAEVAQSPRYKITEKSQAVAFWCDPISGHATLYWYRQILGQGPELLVQFQDESVVDDSQLPKDRFSAERLKGVDSTLKIQPAELGDSAMYLCASSPLTKNSPLHFGNGTRLTVT.

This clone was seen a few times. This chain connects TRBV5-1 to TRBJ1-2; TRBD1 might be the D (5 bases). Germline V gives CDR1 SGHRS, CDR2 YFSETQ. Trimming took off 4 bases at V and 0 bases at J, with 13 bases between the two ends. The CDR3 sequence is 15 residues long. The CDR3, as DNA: TGCGCCAGCAGCACGAACCGGGACTCTAACTATGGCTACACCTTC. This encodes CASSTNRDSNYGYTF.

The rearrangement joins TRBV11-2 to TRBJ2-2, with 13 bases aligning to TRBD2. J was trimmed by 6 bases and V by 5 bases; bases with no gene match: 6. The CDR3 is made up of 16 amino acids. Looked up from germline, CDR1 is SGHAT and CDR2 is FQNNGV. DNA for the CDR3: TGTGCCAGCAGCGAAGGACTAGCGGGGGTTGCCGGGGAGCTGTTTTTT. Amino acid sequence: CASSEGLAGVAGELFF.

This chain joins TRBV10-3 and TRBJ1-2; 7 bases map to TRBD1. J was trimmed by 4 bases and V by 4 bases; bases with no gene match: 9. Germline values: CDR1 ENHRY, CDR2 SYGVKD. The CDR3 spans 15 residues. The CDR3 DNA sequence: TGTGCCATCAGTGGGGAAGGGGGCGTAGGCTATGGCTACACCTTC. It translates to CAISGEGGVGYGYTF.

CDR3 amino acids: CARRVREPQYF. Here the CDR3 DNA reads TGTGCCAGGCGTGTACGGGAGCCCCAGTACTTC. V gene TRBV19 combines with J gene TRBJ2-5; tentative D call: TRBD2 (6 bases). Deletions cut 9 bases from V and 9 bases from J, with 14 bases between. This CDR3 region has 11 residues. In germline, CDR1 is LNHDA, CDR2 SQIVND (reference sequence).

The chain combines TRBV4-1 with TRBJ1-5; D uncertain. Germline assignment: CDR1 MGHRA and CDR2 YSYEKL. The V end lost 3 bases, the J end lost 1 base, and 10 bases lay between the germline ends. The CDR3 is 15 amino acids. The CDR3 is CASSQNSWSNQPQHF. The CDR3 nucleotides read TGCGCCAGCAGCCAGAACAGTTGGAGCAATCAGCCCCAGCATTTT.

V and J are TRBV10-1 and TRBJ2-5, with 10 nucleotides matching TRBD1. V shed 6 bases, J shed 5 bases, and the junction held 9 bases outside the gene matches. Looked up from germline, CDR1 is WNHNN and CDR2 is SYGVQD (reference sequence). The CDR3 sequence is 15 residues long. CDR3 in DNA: TGCGCCAGCAGGACAGGGGGCATCAACTGGGAGACCCAGTACTTC. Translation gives CASRTGGINWETQYF.

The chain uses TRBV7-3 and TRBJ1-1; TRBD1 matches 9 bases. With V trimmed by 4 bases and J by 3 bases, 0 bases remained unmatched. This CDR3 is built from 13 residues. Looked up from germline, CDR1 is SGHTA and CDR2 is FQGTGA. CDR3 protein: CASSWDRDTEAFF. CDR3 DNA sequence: TGTGCCAGCAGCTGGGACAGGGACACTGAAGCTTTCTTT.

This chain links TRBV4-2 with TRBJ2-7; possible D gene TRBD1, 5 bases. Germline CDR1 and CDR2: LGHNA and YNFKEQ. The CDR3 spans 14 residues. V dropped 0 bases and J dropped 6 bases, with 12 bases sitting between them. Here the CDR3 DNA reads TGTGCCAGCAGCCAAGAAGCAGGCAGGGTCGAGCAGTACTTC. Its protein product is CASSQEAGRVEQYF.

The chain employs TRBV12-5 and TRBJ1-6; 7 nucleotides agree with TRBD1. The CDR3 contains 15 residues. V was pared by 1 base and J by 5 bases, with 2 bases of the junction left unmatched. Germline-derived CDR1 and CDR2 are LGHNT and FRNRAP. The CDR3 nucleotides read TGTGCTAGTGGTTTGGCCCAGGGGGATAATTCACCCCTCCACTTT. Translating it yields CASGLAQGDNSPLHF.

In DNA, the CDR3 is TGTGCCAGTTCATATGGGCGTCAAGAGACCCAGTACTTC. As protein: CASSYGRQETQYF. V gene TRBV7-9 combines with J gene TRBJ2-5; no clear D. V was trimmed by 9 bases and J by 2 bases, leaving 13 bases between them. CDR3 length equals 13 residues. CDR1 and CDR2 (germline): SEHNR, FQNEAQ (reference sequence).

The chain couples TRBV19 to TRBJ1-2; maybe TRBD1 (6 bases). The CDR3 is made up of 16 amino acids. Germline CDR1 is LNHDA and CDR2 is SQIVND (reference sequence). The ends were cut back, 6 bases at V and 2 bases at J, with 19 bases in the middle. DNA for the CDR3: TGTGCCAGTAGGCAAACGTTACAGGGCCCCAACTATGGCTACACCTTC. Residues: CASRQTLQGPNYGYTF.

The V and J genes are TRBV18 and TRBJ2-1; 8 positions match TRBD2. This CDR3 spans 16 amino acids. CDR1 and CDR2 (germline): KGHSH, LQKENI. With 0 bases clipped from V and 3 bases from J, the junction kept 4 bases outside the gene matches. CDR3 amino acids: CASSPPLRGDYNEQFF. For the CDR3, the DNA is TGTGCCAGCTCACCACCCTTGCGGGGGGACTACAATGAGCAGTTCTTC.

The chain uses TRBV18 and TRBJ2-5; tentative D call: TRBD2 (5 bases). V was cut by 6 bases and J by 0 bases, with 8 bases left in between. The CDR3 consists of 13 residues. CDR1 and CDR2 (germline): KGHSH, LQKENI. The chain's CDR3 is CASSQDYQETQYF. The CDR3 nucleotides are TGTGCCAGCTCTCAGGACTACCAAGAGACCCAGTACTTC.

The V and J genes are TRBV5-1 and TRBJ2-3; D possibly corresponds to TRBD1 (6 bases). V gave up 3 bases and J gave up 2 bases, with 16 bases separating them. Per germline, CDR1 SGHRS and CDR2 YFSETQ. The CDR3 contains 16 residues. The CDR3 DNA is TGCGCCAGCAGCTCCCCAGGGGTTTGGGACACAGATACGCAGTATTTT. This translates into CASSSPGVWDTDTQYF.

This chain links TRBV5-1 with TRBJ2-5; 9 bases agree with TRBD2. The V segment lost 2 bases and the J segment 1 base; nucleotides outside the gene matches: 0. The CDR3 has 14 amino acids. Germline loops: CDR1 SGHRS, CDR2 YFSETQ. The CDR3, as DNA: TGCGCCAGCAGCTTAGCGGGGGGCCAAGAGACCCAGTACTTC. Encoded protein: CASSLAGGQETQYF.

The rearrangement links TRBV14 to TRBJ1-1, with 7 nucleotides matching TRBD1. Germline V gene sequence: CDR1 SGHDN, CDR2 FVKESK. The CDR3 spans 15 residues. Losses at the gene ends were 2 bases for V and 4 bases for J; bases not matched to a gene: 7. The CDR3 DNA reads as TGTGCCAGCAGCCAACAGACAGGGAGGAGCACTGAAGCTTTCTTT. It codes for CASSQQTGRSTEAFF.

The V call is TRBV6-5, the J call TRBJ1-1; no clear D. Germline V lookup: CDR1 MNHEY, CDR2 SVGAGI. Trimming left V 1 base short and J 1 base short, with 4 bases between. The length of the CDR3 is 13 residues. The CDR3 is CASSYFWNTEAFF. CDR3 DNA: TGTGCCAGCAGTTACTTCTGGAACACTGAAGCTTTCTTT.

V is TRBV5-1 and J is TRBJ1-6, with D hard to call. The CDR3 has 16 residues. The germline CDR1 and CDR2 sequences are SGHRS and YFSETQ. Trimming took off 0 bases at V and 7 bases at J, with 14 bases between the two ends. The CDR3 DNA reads TGCGCCAGCAGCTTGGCCGCGGCGGGGAGGAATTCACCCCTCCACTTT. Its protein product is CASSLAAAGRNSPLHF.